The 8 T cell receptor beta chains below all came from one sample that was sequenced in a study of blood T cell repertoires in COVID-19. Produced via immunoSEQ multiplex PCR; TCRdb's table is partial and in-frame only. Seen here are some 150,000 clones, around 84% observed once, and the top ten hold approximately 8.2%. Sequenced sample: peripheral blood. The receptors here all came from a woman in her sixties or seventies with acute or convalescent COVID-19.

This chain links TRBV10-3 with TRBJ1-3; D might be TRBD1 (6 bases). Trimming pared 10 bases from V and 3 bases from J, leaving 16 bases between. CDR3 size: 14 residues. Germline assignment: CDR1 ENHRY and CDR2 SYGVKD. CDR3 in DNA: TGTGCCACAGACCACAGGGATTTTGGAAACACCATATATTTT. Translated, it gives CATDHRDFGNTIYF.

Written as DNA, the CDR3 is TGTGCCAGCAGCCCAACAGGGGGCCCCATGAACACTGAAGCTTTCTTT. It is translated as CASSPTGGPMNTEAFF. The rearrangement links TRBV3-1 (or the pseudogene TRBV3-2) to TRBJ1-1; TRBD1 agrees at 9 bases. CDR1 is LGHDT, CDR2 YNNKEL, per germline (reference sequence). This CDR3 region has 16 residues. Trimming took 4 bases from V and 0 from J; bases not matched to a gene: 6.

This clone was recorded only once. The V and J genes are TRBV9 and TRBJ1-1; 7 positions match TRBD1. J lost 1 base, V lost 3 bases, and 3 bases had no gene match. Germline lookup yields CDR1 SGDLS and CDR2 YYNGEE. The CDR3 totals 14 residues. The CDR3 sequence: CASSGRQGNTEAFF. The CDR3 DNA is TGTGCCAGCAGCGGAAGACAGGGGAACACTGAAGCTTTCTTT.

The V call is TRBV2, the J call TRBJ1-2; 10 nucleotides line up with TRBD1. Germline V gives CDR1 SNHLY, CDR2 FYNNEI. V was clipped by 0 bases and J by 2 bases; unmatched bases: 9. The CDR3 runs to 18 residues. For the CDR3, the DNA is TGTGCCAGCAGTGAAGCCGGGGGACAGGGGCCCCCGAACTATGGCTACACCTTC. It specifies CASSEAGGQGPPNYGYTF.

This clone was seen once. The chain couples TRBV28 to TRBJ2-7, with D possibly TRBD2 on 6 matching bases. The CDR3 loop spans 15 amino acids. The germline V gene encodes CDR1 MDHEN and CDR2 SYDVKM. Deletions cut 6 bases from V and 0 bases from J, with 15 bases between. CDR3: CASRSRGSSSYEQYF. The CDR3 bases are TGTGCCAGCAGGTCTCGGGGGTCGAGCTCCTACGAGCAGTACTTC.

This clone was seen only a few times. Here the CDR3 reads CASSSPTGGYEQYF. In nucleotides, the CDR3 is TGTGCCAGCAGTAGCCCGACAGGCGGCTACGAGCAGTACTTC. The J gene is TRBJ2-7, the V gene TRBV6-6; TRBD1 might be the D (6 bases). Germline CDR1 MNHNY, CDR2 SVGAGI (reference sequence). Between the trimmed V and J ends, which lost 5 bases and 3 bases, there was a span of 14 bases. The length of the CDR3 is 14 residues.

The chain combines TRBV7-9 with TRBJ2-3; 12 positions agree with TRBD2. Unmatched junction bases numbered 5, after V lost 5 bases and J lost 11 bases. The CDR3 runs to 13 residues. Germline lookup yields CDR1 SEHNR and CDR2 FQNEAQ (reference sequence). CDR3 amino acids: CASSQTSGGLQYF. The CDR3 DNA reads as TGTGCCAGCAGCCAGACTAGCGGGGGCTTGCAGTATTTT. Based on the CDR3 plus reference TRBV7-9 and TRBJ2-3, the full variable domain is DTGVSQNPRHKITKRGQNVTFRCDPISEHNRLYWYRQTLGQGPEFLTYFQNEAQLEKSRLLSDRFSAERPKGSFSTLEIQRTEQGDSAMYLCASSQTSGGLQYFGPGTRLTVL.

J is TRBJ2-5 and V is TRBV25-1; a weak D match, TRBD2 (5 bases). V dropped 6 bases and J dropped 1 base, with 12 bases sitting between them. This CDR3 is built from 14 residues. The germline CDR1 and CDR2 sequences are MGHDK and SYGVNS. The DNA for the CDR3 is TGTGCCAGCAGGGGAGTGGCAACCCAAGAGACCCAGTACTTC. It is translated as CASRGVATQETQYF.